Below are 32 T cell receptor beta chains sequenced from a single sample in a study of CDR3 diversity in severe acne. TCRdb fed the PCR reads into MiXCR, producing one record per CDR3 protein. The table has fewer than 100,000 distinct CDR3 sequences, under 60% seen once. Sequenced input: blood. All receptors come from a male donor in good health, without acne.

This clonotype is labeled medium-sized. The chain is built from TRBV20-1 and TRBJ2-7; tentative D call: TRBD1 (5 bases). V was trimmed by 2 bases and J by 4 bases, leaving 18 bases between them. Germline V lookup: CDR1 DFQATT, CDR2 SNEGSKA (reference sequence). The CDR3 contains 15 residues. CDR3 loop: CSARISRTNRYEQYF. DNA of the CDR3: TGCAGTGCTAGAATCTCCCGGACAAATAGATACGAGCAGTACTTC.

V usage is TRBV24-1 and J usage is TRBJ2-5, with TRBD2 matching over 12 bases. Germline CDR1 and CDR2: KGHDR and SFDVKD. The length of the CDR3 is 15 residues. The J segment lost 4 bases and the V segment lost 2 bases, leaving 1 base of the junction unmatched. In nucleotides, the CDR3 is TGTGCCACCAGTGATTCGGGACTAGCGGGAGAGACCCAGTACTTC. Protein: CATSDSGLAGETQYF.

In this sample, this clonotype turned up many times. V and J are TRBV7-6 and TRBJ2-2, with D unresolved. V dropped 3 bases and J dropped 0 bases, with 8 bases sitting between them. Germline-derived CDR1 and CDR2 are SGHVS and FNYEAQ. CDR3 length: 15 residues. CDR3 bases: TGTGCCAGCAGCTTGGATACTTCGAACACCGGGGAGCTGTTTTTT. It specifies CASSLDTSNTGELFF.

The DNA for the CDR3 is TGCGCCAGCCCGGGGGGGACCCAGTACTTC. The encoded protein is CASPGGTQYF. The gene calls are TRBV10-1 and TRBJ2-5; TRBD2 matches at 7 bases. CDR3 length: 10 amino acids. CDR1 WNHNN and CDR2 SYGVQD come from the germline V gene (reference sequence). J lost 7 bases, V lost 8 bases, and 1 base had no gene match.

The gene calls are TRBV29-1 and TRBJ2-3, with D possibly matching TRBD1 (6 bases). The CDR3 extends over 15 amino acids. Germline loops: CDR1 SQVTM, CDR2 ANQGSEA. Trimming took 6 bases from V and 0 from J, leaving 16 bases between them. In DNA, the CDR3 is TGCAGCGTCCCCTGGCCAGGGGCGAGCACAGATACGCAGTATTTT. Translated: CSVPWPGASTDTQYF.

The chain recombines TRBV9 with TRBJ2-2; 12 nucleotides match TRBD2. Germline assignment: CDR1 SGDLS and CDR2 YYNGEE. There are 19 residues in the CDR3. The trim removed 6 bases at V and 0 bases at J, leaving 12 bases unmatched. CDR3 in DNA: TGTGCCAGCAACCCAACCCTGACTAGCGGGGGACCGAACACCGGGGAGCTGTTTTTT. This encodes CASNPTLTSGGPNTGELFF.

Remarks on this clonotype: A much larger clone lies a single base off, so this may be a read error. Because the CDR3's place on the DNA is in doubt, the DNA is left out and the CDR3 is given as listed by TCRdb. The chain uses TRBV25-1 and TRBJ2-3; TRBD1, the table's D call, was not compared with the DNA. The CDR3 is 22 amino acids in total, end residues counted. Germline lookup yields CDR1 MGHDK and CDR2 SYGVNS. The CDR3 here is CASSSYICSTRDWEFFTDTQYF.

The V call is TRBV5-6, the J call TRBJ1-5; no clear D. The CDR3 is 14 amino acids. V was shortened by 4 bases and J by 1 base, with 9 bases between the two germline ends. The V gene's germline CDR1 is SGHDT and CDR2 YYEEEE. CDR3 sequence (DNA): TGTGCCAGCAGCCAAGAGAAGAGCAATCAGCCCCAGCATTTT. Translating it yields CASSQEKSNQPQHF.

The chain has TRBV10-3 and TRBJ1-1, with 7 bases matching TRBD1. CDR3 length: 16 amino acids. CDR1 ENHRY and CDR2 SYGVKD come from the germline V gene. Trimming took 6 bases from V and 4 from J; bases not matched to a gene: 14. The CDR3 region has the DNA TGTGCCATCAGCGGACGTGCAGGGGGATCGGGCACTGAAGCTTTCTTT. Translating it yields CAISGRAGGSGTEAFF.

This clonotype has at least ten counts. CDR3 sequence (DNA): TGTGCCAGCAGTTCCTGGCCTCAGGGATCCTACAATGAGCAGTTCTTC. Encoded protein: CASSSWPQGSYNEQFF. The chain is built from TRBV28 and TRBJ2-1; a possible D gene is TRBD1 (5 bases). This CDR3 spans 16 amino acids. Per germline, CDR1 MDHEN and CDR2 SYDVKM. V lost 4 bases and J lost 1, with 14 bases in between.

This chain uses TRBV19 with TRBJ1-1, with 9 bases lining up with TRBD1. Germline CDR1 and CDR2: LNHDA and SQIVND (reference sequence). V lost 9 bases, J lost 4 bases, and 12 bases stayed unmatched. The CDR3 covers 15 residues. The CDR3 sequence: CASSAQGAPSTEAFF. The CDR3 coding sequence is TGTGCCAGCAGTGCACAGGGGGCGCCTAGCACTGAAGCTTTCTTT.

This clonotype has a count of ten or more. V and J are TRBV30 and TRBJ1-3; tentatively, D is TRBD1 (5 bases). CDR1 is GTSNPN and CDR2 is SVGIG in the germline V gene (reference sequence). Trimming shortened V by 0 bases and J by 8 bases, and 17 bases separated the two germline ends. This CDR3 has 15 amino acids. CDR3 amino acids: CAWSVPGLGEDTIYF. The CDR3 nucleotides are TGTGCCTGGAGTGTCCCGGGACTCGGGGAGGACACCATATATTTT.

The V gene is TRBV12-3 or TRBV12-4, the J gene TRBJ2-5; D is undetermined. V lost 2 bases and J 9 bases, leaving 4 bases between the germline ends. This CDR3 contains 10 residues. CDR3: CASSLRAQYF. The CDR3 region has the DNA TGTGCCAGCAGTTTAAGGGCCCAGTACTTC.

The genes are TRBV7-9 and TRBJ2-7, with TRBD1 matching 8 bases. Germline V lookup: CDR1 SEHNR, CDR2 FQNEAQ (reference sequence). Trimming cost V 5 bases and J 5 bases; bases outside gene matches: 2. The CDR3 runs 12 residues. CDR3 amino acids: CASSLDRDEQYF. In DNA form, the CDR3 reads TGTGCCAGCAGCCTGGACAGGGACGAGCAGTACTTC.

The V and J genes are TRBV7-6 and TRBJ1-5, with 9 bases aligning to TRBD1. This CDR3 is built from 18 residues. The junction had 15 bases not matched to a gene; V was cut back by 5 bases and J by 4 bases. The V gene's germline CDR1 is SGHVS and CDR2 FNYEAQ. In DNA, the CDR3 is TGTGCCAGCAGCCCCGGACAGGGGTGGAGGTCCGAGAATCAGCCCCAGCATTTT. It is translated as CASSPGQGWRSENQPQHF.

The rearrangement links TRBV13 to TRBJ2-5; 9 nucleotides align to TRBD1. The CDR3 is 15 amino acids. J lost 4 bases, V lost 6 bases, and 9 bases had no gene match. Germline-derived CDR1 and CDR2 are PRHDT and FYEKMQ (reference sequence). The CDR3, as DNA: TGTGCCAGCAGTTACCGGACAGGGGCGGGAGAGACCCAGTACTTC. This sequence encodes CASSYRTGAGETQYF.

The chain employs TRBV20-1 and TRBJ2-2; 7 positions match TRBD2. The CDR3 runs to 15 residues. Trimming at V came to 3 bases and at J to 0 bases, leaving 4 bases not matched to a gene. From germline, CDR1 is DFQATT and CDR2 SNEGSKA (reference sequence). This CDR3 is CSASRAGTNTGELFF. The CDR3 bases are TGCAGTGCTAGTAGAGCGGGGACGAACACCGGGGAGCTGTTTTTT.

The chain links TRBV7-6 to TRBJ1-6; D may be TRBD1 (5 bases). This CDR3 is built from 20 residues. The ends were cut back, 0 bases at V and 3 bases at J, with 21 bases in the middle. Germline V gene lookup returns CDR1 SGHVS and CDR2 FNYEAQ. CDR3 DNA sequence: TGTGCCAGCAGCTTAGCAACAACTAGTTACGGGCAGGGCTATAATTCACCCCTCCACTTT. Amino acid sequence: CASSLATTSYGQGYNSPLHF.

The gene calls are TRBV20-1 and TRBJ1-1, with D maybe TRBD1 (6 bases). This CDR3 has 14 residues. V lost 1 base, J lost 10 bases, and 19 bases lay in between. The germline gives CDR1 DFQATT, CDR2 SNEGSKA (reference sequence). The CDR3 loop reads CSARVFTGTGGAFF. The CDR3 DNA sequence: TGCAGTGCTAGAGTGTTTACAGGGACCGGCGGAGCTTTCTTT.

In this sample, this clonotype turned up once. A read error may be the cause here, since a much bigger clone is one base away. This CDR3 is CASSETGGLDYDYTF. The CDR3 DNA follows: TGTGCCAGCAGTGAAACAGGGGGACTGGACTATGACTACACCTTC. The J gene is TRBJ1-2, the V gene TRBV12-3 or TRBV12-4, with TRBD1 matching over 8 bases. The CDR3 has 15 amino acids.

V gene TRBV7-9 combines with J gene TRBJ2-7, with 11 bases aligning to TRBD2. This CDR3 contains 13 residues. CDR1 and CDR2 from the germline V gene are SEHNR and FQNEAQ (reference sequence). V gave up 6 bases and J gave up 6 bases; unmatched junction bases: 4. CDR3 in amino acids: CASSTSGSPEQYF. CDR3 DNA: TGTGCCAGCAGTACTAGCGGGAGCCCCGAGCAGTACTTC.

The rearrangement joins TRBV24-1 to TRBJ2-1; 11 bases match TRBD2. The CDR3 is 14 amino acids. The V and J ends lost 4 bases and 5 bases, in that order; junction bases with no gene match: 0. Per the germline V gene, CDR1 is KGHDR and CDR2 is SFDVKD. This CDR3 is CATSEGLADNEQFF. The CDR3 DNA reads TGTGCCACCAGTGAGGGACTAGCGGACAATGAGCAGTTCTTC.

V is TRBV29-1 and J is TRBJ2-7; no clear D. Germline V gives CDR1 SQVTM, CDR2 ANQGSEA. The CDR3 consists of 11 residues. The germline V and J ends were trimmed by 6 bases and 1 base, with 7 bases remaining between them. DNA for the CDR3: TGCAGCGTAGGCAATTCCTACGAGCAGTACTTC. The encoded protein is CSVGNSYEQYF.

The J gene is TRBJ1-5, the V gene TRBV2, with TRBD1 matching over 8 bases. CDR3 length: 16 residues. CDR1 is SNHLY and CDR2 is FYNNEI in the germline V gene. With 3 bases clipped from V and 6 bases from J, the junction kept 10 bases outside the gene matches. CDR3 in amino acids: CASSEDRTGSGQPQHF. CDR3 nucleotide sequence: TGTGCCAGCAGTGAGGATCGGACAGGGTCCGGTCAGCCCCAGCATTTT.

The chain joins TRBV13 to TRBJ1-1; 10 bases match TRBD1. The CDR3 is 16 residues long. V was pared by 5 bases and J by 4 bases, with 10 bases of the junction left unmatched. Germline-derived CDR1 and CDR2 are PRHDT and FYEKMQ (reference sequence). CDR3 bases: TGTGCCAGCAGCCTCGGGGGGACAGGGGTGGTCACTGAAGCTTTCTTT. It specifies CASSLGGTGVVTEAFF.

This sequence joins TRBV29-1 and TRBJ1-2; a weak D match, TRBD1 (6 bases). From germline, CDR1 is SQVTM and CDR2 ANQGSEA. This CDR3 has 15 residues. V gave up 8 bases and J gave up 2 bases, with 21 bases separating them. CDR3 sequence: CSTGGTPRLNYGYTF. DNA for the CDR3: TGCAGCACCGGGGGCACACCGAGGCTAAACTATGGCTACACCTTC.

The genes are TRBV5-4 and TRBJ1-4, with TRBD1 matching over 7 bases. Germline CDR1 SGHNT, CDR2 YYREEE (reference sequence). Trimming cost V 0 bases and J 5 bases; bases outside gene matches: 4. The CDR3 spans 15 residues. The CDR3 bases are TGTGCCAGCAGCTTGGCCGGGACAGACAATGAAAAACTGTTTTTT. Translation: CASSLAGTDNEKLFF.

This clonotype was picked up a small number of times. The chain couples TRBV29-1 to TRBJ1-1; perhaps TRBD1 as D (6 bases). The CDR3 sequence is 13 residues long. CDR1 is SQVTM, CDR2 ANQGSEA, per germline. The CDR3, as DNA: TGCAGTGGCTCCCGGGACATGGGGACTGAAGCTTTCTTT. This gives the protein CSGSRDMGTEAFF.

This rearrangement joins TRBV2 to TRBJ2-2; 7 nucleotides align to TRBD1. Germline CDR1 is SNHLY and CDR2 is FYNNEI. With 8 bases clipped from V and 6 bases from J, the junction kept 12 bases outside the gene matches. This CDR3 region has 15 residues. Written as DNA, the CDR3 is TGTGCCAGCGACCCACAGGGGTCCCCCGCCGGGGAGCTGTTTTTT. The encoded protein is CASDPQGSPAGELFF.

In regard to this clonotype: Relative to the germline gene, one junction end is altered; a read error may explain this. The chain joins TRBV7-9 to TRBJ2-7; 14 bases fit TRBD2. The length of the CDR3 is 17 residues. CDR1 and CDR2 (germline): SEHNR, FQNEAQ (reference sequence). The CDR3 DNA follows: TGTACCAGCAGCTTAGCGAGCGGACTAGCGGGGGGCTACGAGCAGTACTTC. The encoded protein is CTSSLASGLAGGYEQYF.

This clonotype was recorded at least ten times. This chain links TRBV11-3 with TRBJ2-1; 8 bases align to TRBD1. Germline V gene lookup returns CDR1 SGHNT and CDR2 YENEEA. The CDR3 loop spans 16 amino acids. Unmatched junction bases numbered 10, after V lost 5 bases and J lost 4 bases. CDR3 residues: CASSPVGDRGYNEQFF. Written as DNA, the CDR3 is TGTGCCAGCAGCCCAGTAGGCGACAGGGGATACAATGAGCAGTTCTTC.

This clonotype has a handful of counts. CDR3 nucleotides: TGCAGTGCTAGACCTCCGACGGGGACGGATGAAAAACTGTTTTTT. Residues: CSARPPTGTDEKLFF. The gene calls are TRBV20-1 and TRBJ1-4, with D possibly matching TRBD1 (5 bases). The CDR3 has 15 residues. CDR1 DFQATT and CDR2 SNEGSKA come from the germline V gene (reference sequence). Trimming removed 2 bases from V and 6 bases from J, with 16 bases in between.